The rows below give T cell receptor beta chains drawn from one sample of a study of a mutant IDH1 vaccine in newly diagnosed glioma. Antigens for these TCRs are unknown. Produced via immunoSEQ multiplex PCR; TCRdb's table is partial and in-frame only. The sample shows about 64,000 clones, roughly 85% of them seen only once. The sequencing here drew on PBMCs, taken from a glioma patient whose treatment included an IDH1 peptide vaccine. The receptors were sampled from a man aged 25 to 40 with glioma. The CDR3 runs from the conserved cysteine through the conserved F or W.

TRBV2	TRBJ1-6	CASSDKRQGIYSPLHF
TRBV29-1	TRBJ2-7	CSVGGTVLSPYEQYF
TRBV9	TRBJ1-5	CASSSTDSSYQPQHF
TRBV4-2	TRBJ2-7	CASSQDQRTSREQYF
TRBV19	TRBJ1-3	CASEDTSGNTIYF
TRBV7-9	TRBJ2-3	CASSRRTFGTDTQYF
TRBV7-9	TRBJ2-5	CASSSTGQETQYF
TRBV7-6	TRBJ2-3	CASSPDRVTDTQYF
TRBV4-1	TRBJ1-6	CASSQGGQSSYNSPLHF
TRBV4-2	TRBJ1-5	CASSPNQGHHSNQPQHF
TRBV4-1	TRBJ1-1	CASSQGNPVFGTEAFF
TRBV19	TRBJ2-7	CASSITSRGQGSYEQYF
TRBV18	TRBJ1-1	CASSPRRTETEAFF
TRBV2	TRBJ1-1	CASSTSRDRVNTEAFF
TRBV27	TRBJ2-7	CASSLLAGTPYEQYF
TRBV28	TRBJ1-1	CASSLLWGAEAFF
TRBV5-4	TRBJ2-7	CASSLWAGGPLKNSF